This passage covers 7 T cell receptor beta chains from one sample sequenced in a study of blood T cell repertoires in COVID-19. Assay: immunoSEQ multiplex PCR; the TCRdb copy retains only in-frame clones and omits some. In the table there are some 240,000 clones, around 84% of which are singletons. Sample: PBMCs or T cells enriched from blood (not recorded which). All receptors come from a man younger than 40 with acute COVID-19.

Only one count was recorded for this clone. CDR3 sequence reads: CASSQAGLAKNIQYF. The CDR3 region has the DNA TGTGCCAGCAGCCAGGCGGGCCTAGCCAAAAACATTCAGTACTTC. This sequence joins TRBV3-1 (or the pseudogene TRBV3-2) and TRBJ2-4; possibly TRBD2 for D (5 bases). The CDR3 loop spans 15 amino acids. CDR1 is LGHDT, CDR2 YNNKEL, per germline (reference sequence). V lost 3 bases to trimming and J lost 0 bases, with 9 bases between them.

V usage is TRBV6-5 and J usage is TRBJ2-5, with D possibly TRBD2 on 7 matching bases. The CDR3 totals 14 residues. The germline CDR1 and CDR2 sequences are MNHEY and SVGAGI. V lost 7 bases and J lost 0, with 12 bases in between. The CDR3 region is CASTGGGDQETQYF. The CDR3 DNA sequence: TGTGCCAGCACCGGAGGGGGGGACCAAGAGACCCAGTACTTC.

The chain combines TRBV6-1 with TRBJ2-5, with D tentatively TRBD2 (6 bases). Germline CDR1 MNHNS, CDR2 SASEGT. CDR3 length: 14 residues. V lost 1 base and J 3 bases, leaving 9 bases between the germline ends. The CDR3 loop is CASSEGGDKETQYF. The CDR3, as DNA: TGTGCCAGCAGTGAAGGCGGGGATAAAGAGACCCAGTACTTC.

The gene calls are TRBV4-2 and TRBJ2-1; TRBD2 matches 9 bases. The CDR3 is made up of 15 amino acids. V was pared by 5 bases and J by 10 bases, with 12 bases of the junction left unmatched. Germline CDR1 LGHNA, CDR2 YNFKEQ. The CDR3 reads CASSDRLAVLGEQFF. For the CDR3, the DNA is TGTGCCAGCAGCGACCGACTAGCGGTCCTGGGGGAGCAGTTCTTC.

The V and J genes are TRBV5-6 and TRBJ1-1; the D is unclear. The CDR3 has 14 residues. Per germline, CDR1 SGHDT and CDR2 YYEEEE. Trimming pared 1 base from V and 1 base from J, leaving 8 bases between. CDR3 in DNA: TGTGCCAGCAGCTTGTTTCAGAAGAACACTGAAGCTTTCTTT. Its translation is CASSLFQKNTEAFF.

The V and J genes are TRBV11-2 and TRBJ2-3, with 8 bases that match TRBD2. Germline assignment: CDR1 SGHAT and CDR2 FQNNGV. The CDR3 length is 16 residues. V lost 1 base to trimming and J lost 3 bases; unmatched junction nucleotides: 6. The CDR3 DNA reads TGTGCCAGCAGCTTAGTAGGTACTAGCGGAACAGATACGCAGTATTTT. Its protein product is CASSLVGTSGTDTQYF.

This clone appeared once. This chain connects TRBV24-1 to TRBJ1-1; D unresolved. The V gene lost 7 bases and the J gene lost 1 base, with 9 bases spanning the gap. The CDR3 runs to 13 residues. Germline V gene sequence: CDR1 KGHDR, CDR2 SFDVKD. CDR3 in DNA: TGTGCCACCAGCCGTAGTGCGAACACTGAAGCTTTCTTT. Protein sequence: CATSRSANTEAFF.